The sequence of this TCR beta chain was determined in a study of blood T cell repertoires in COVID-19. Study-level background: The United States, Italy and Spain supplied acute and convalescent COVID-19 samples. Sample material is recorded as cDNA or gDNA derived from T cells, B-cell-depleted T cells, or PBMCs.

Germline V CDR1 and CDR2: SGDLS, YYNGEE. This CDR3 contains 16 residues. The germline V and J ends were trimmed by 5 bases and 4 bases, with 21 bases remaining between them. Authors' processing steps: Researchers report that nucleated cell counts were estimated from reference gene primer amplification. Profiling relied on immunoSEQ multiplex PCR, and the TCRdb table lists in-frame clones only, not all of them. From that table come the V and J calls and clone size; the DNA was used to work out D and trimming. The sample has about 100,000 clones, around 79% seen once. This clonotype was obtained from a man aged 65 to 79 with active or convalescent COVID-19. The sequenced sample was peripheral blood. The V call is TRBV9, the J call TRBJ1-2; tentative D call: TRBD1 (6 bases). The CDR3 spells CASSRDTITSGYGYTF. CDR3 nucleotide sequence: TGTGCCAGCAGTCGGGACACTATAACTAGTGGCTATGGCTACACCTTC.